Listed below are T cell receptor beta chains from one sample, sequenced in a study of OX40 agonist ivuxolimab in advanced cancers. Produced via immunoSEQ multiplex PCR; TCRdb's table is partial and in-frame only. The profile shows some 86,000 clones, 90% to 95% of them singletons. The sample consisted of CD4+ or CD8+ T cells sorted from blood, taken in a trial of the OX40 agonist ivuxolimab. The receptors here all came from an adult with an advanced solid tumor such as melanoma, head and neck, liver or kidney cancer. CDR3s include the opening cysteine and the closing phenylalanine or tryptophan. Fields, in order: CDR3 DNA, CDR3 protein, J gene, D gene, V gene, clone size. A D gene is named only where the DNA matches it firmly. Size is omitted from some rows. Given values are once, few, many or a class for expanded clones.

CDR3 DNA: TGTGCCAGCAGCTCCCGAGAGGGTACTAGCTCCTACAATGAGCAGTTCTTC
CDR3 protein: CASSSREGTSSYNEQFF
J gene: TRBJ2-1
D gene: .
V gene: TRBV7-8
clone size: .

CDR3 DNA: TGTGCCAGCAGCCTACAGGGGTGGTACGAGCAGTACTTC
CDR3 protein: CASSLQGWYEQYF
J gene: TRBJ2-7
D gene: TRBD1
V gene: TRBV11-2
clone size: .

CDR3 DNA: TGTGCCAGCACGGGAAAAGGGCGGTTCTTC
CDR3 protein: CASTGKGRFF
J gene: TRBJ2-1
D gene: .
V gene: TRBV6-4
clone size: .

CDR3 DNA: TGTGCCAGCAGTCCGGGACAGACTGTGGAGACCCAGTACTTC
CDR3 protein: CASSPGQTVETQYF
J gene: TRBJ2-5
D gene: TRBD1
V gene: TRBV6-5
clone size: .

CDR3 DNA: TGTGCCAGCTCACCGGCCCTGAGGACCTACGAGCAGTACTTC
CDR3 protein: CASSPALRTYEQYF
J gene: TRBJ2-7
D gene: .
V gene: TRBV18
clone size: .

CDR3 DNA: TGTGCCAGCAGTCAGGGGGTCGGAAACACCATATATTTT
CDR3 protein: CASSQGVGNTIYF
J gene: TRBJ1-3
D gene: TRBD1
V gene: TRBV28
clone size: .

CDR3 DNA: TGTGCCAGCAGCCTCCGGGACAGGGTAAAAAATGAGCAGTTCTTC
CDR3 protein: CASSLRDRVKNEQFF
J gene: TRBJ2-1
D gene: TRBD1
V gene: TRBV28
clone size: .

CDR3 DNA: TGTGCCAGCAGCCTCAGTGGAGACAGTGAGGAAAAACTGTTTTTT
CDR3 protein: CASSLSGDSEEKLFF
J gene: TRBJ1-4
D gene: .
V gene: TRBV11-1
clone size: .

CDR3 DNA: TGTGCCAGCAGTCAGCTAACTAGCGGGGGGGAAGAGACCCAGTACTTC
CDR3 protein: CASSQLTSGGEETQYF
J gene: TRBJ2-5
D gene: TRBD2
V gene: TRBV27
clone size: .

CDR3 DNA: TGTGCCAGTTCGTCGGGGGTCAACTCCTACGAGCAGTACTTC
CDR3 protein: CASSSGVNSYEQYF
J gene: TRBJ2-7
D gene: .
V gene: TRBV25-1
clone size: .

CDR3 DNA: TGTGCCAGCACTACTACCCTCCATGGGGCAGACTCGGAAGAGACCCAGTACTTC
CDR3 protein: CASTTTLHGADSEETQYF
J gene: TRBJ2-5
D gene: .
V gene: TRBV7-6
clone size: once

CDR3 DNA: TGTGCCAGCGCTAGCGGGGGCCCCAGGGTCGAGGAGCAGTACTTC
CDR3 protein: CASASGGPRVEEQYF
J gene: TRBJ2-7
D gene: TRBD2
V gene: TRBV7-9
clone size: .

CDR3 DNA: TGTGCCAGCAGGGTCGGACAGGCCTTTTGGAATGAGCAGTTCTTC
CDR3 protein: CASRVGQAFWNEQFF
J gene: TRBJ2-1
D gene: TRBD1
V gene: TRBV28
clone size: .

CDR3 DNA: TGTGCCAGCAGTGAAGGGGCCCCTGAAGAGCAGTACTTC
CDR3 protein: CASSEGAPEEQYF
J gene: TRBJ2-7
D gene: .
V gene: TRBV6-1
clone size: .

CDR3 DNA: TGTGCCAGCAGCACCGTCGGGGCGGACACAGATACGCAGTATTTT
CDR3 protein: CASSTVGADTDTQYF
J gene: TRBJ2-3
D gene: .
V gene: TRBV9
clone size: .

CDR3 DNA: TGTGCCAGCAGCGTAGCAGGGAAATATGGCTACACCTTC
CDR3 protein: CASSVAGKYGYTF
J gene: TRBJ1-2
D gene: .
V gene: TRBV9
clone size: .

CDR3 DNA: TGTGCCAGCAGTGAAGAGGGGGCGCTTACAGATACGCAGTATTTT
CDR3 protein: CASSEEGALTDTQYF
J gene: TRBJ2-3
D gene: TRBD1
V gene: TRBV6-1
clone size: .

CDR3 DNA: TGCGCCAGCAGCCAAGAGATCGGGGTCGGGAATGAAAAACTGTTTTTT
CDR3 protein: CASSQEIGVGNEKLFF
J gene: TRBJ1-4
D gene: .
V gene: TRBV4-3
clone size: .

CDR3 DNA: TGTGCCAGCAAGCTTACAGGGGTTGATCAGCCCCAGCATTTT
CDR3 protein: CASKLTGVDQPQHF
J gene: TRBJ1-5
D gene: TRBD1
V gene: TRBV27
clone size: .

CDR3 DNA: TGTGCCAGTAGTATAAGCAGATATAGCAATCAGCCCCAGCATTTT
CDR3 protein: CASSISRYSNQPQHF
J gene: TRBJ1-5
D gene: .
V gene: TRBV19
clone size: .

CDR3 DNA: TGTGCCAGCAGTATAAGGGATGGACAGGGGGATTACGAGCAGTACTTC
CDR3 protein: CASSIRDGQGDYEQYF
J gene: TRBJ2-7
D gene: TRBD1
V gene: TRBV25-1
clone size: .

CDR3 DNA: TGCGCCAGCAGCCTAGACGCAGGGGGCACTGAAGCTTTCTTT
CDR3 protein: CASSLDAGGTEAFF
J gene: TRBJ1-1
D gene: TRBD1
V gene: TRBV4-1
clone size: .

CDR3 DNA: TGTGCCAGCAGCTCTAGCGGGGGGGCCTCGGCGCAGTATTTT
CDR3 protein: CASSSSGGASAQYF
J gene: TRBJ2-3
D gene: TRBD2
V gene: TRBV7-9
clone size: .

CDR3 DNA: TGTGCCAGTAGTATACCCGCGGGGGGTCAGCCCCAGCATTTT
CDR3 protein: CASSIPAGGQPQHF
J gene: TRBJ1-5
D gene: .
V gene: TRBV19
clone size: once

CDR3 DNA: TGTGCCAGCAGTTTAGTATATGGTAATTCACCCCTCCACTTT
CDR3 protein: CASSLVYGNSPLHF
J gene: TRBJ1-6
D gene: .
V gene: TRBV27
clone size: .

CDR3 DNA: TGTGCCAGTAGTACGCGGGGGGGCGGAACTGAAGCTTTCTTT
CDR3 protein: CASSTRGGGTEAFF
J gene: TRBJ1-1
D gene: .
V gene: TRBV19
clone size: .

CDR3 DNA: TGTGCCACCAGCAGGGGGGGCAATCAGCCCCAGCATTTT
CDR3 protein: CATSRGGNQPQHF
J gene: TRBJ1-5
D gene: .
V gene: TRBV15
clone size: once

CDR3 DNA: TGTGCCAGTCGACAGGGTGGAGGAGCTTTCTTT
CDR3 protein: CASRQGGGAFF
J gene: TRBJ1-1
D gene: TRBD1
V gene: TRBV19
clone size: .

CDR3 DNA: TGTGCCAGCAGCTTTCCTACGGAACTAGCGGGAGGAACGAACACCGGGGAGCTGTTTTTT
CDR3 protein: CASSFPTELAGGTNTGELFF
J gene: TRBJ2-2
D gene: TRBD2
V gene: TRBV7-6
clone size: .

CDR3 DNA: TGCAGCGTTGAAGCGCCGGGACAGGAGGCCTACGAGCAGTACTTC
CDR3 protein: CSVEAPGQEAYEQYF
J gene: TRBJ2-7
D gene: TRBD1
V gene: TRBV29-1
clone size: .

CDR3 DNA: TGTGCCAGTAGTTTGATGTACACCGGGGAGCTGTTTTTT
CDR3 protein: CASSLMYTGELFF
J gene: TRBJ2-2
D gene: .
V gene: TRBV19
clone size: once

CDR3 DNA: TGTGCCAGCAGCCCGGGACAGGGTGTCACTGAAGCTTTCTTT
CDR3 protein: CASSPGQGVTEAFF
J gene: TRBJ1-1
D gene: TRBD1
V gene: TRBV4-2
clone size: .

CDR3 DNA: TGTGCCAGCAGCTTAGTTTCGCTCCAAGAGACCCAGTACTTC
CDR3 protein: CASSLVSLQETQYF
J gene: TRBJ2-5
D gene: .
V gene: TRBV7-9
clone size: .

CDR3 DNA: TGTGCCAGCAGCCCCCAGGGATACCCAGATACGCAGTATTTT
CDR3 protein: CASSPQGYPDTQYF
J gene: TRBJ2-3
D gene: .
V gene: TRBV7-2
clone size: .

CDR3 DNA: TGCGCCAGCAGCCACCTAGGACAGGTCGACTATGGCTACACCTTC
CDR3 protein: CASSHLGQVDYGYTF
J gene: TRBJ1-2
D gene: TRBD1
V gene: TRBV4-1
clone size: .

CDR3 DNA: TGTGCCAGCAGCCGAACAGGGCACACAGATACGCAGTATTTT
CDR3 protein: CASSRTGHTDTQYF
J gene: TRBJ2-3
D gene: .
V gene: TRBV6-5
clone size: .

CDR3 DNA: TGTGCCATCAGTGAGTCCGGGACTGTGACGGACTCCTACGAGCAGTACTTC
CDR3 protein: CAISESGTVTDSYEQYF
J gene: TRBJ2-7
D gene: .
V gene: TRBV10-3
clone size: .

CDR3 DNA: TGTGCCAGCAGTCCCCGAGGGGGAGGTCAGCCCCAGCATTTT
CDR3 protein: CASSPRGGGQPQHF
J gene: TRBJ1-5
D gene: .
V gene: TRBV28
clone size: .

CDR3 DNA: TGTGCCAGCAGCCCCGACATTACATATTACGAGCAGTACTTC
CDR3 protein: CASSPDITYYEQYF
J gene: TRBJ2-7
D gene: .
V gene: TRBV6-1
clone size: .

CDR3 DNA: TGTGCCAGCAGCACCCCAGGGCTACTGTTTTTT
CDR3 protein: CASSTPGLLFF
J gene: TRBJ1-4
D gene: .
V gene: TRBV7-9
clone size: .

CDR3 DNA: TGTGCCAGCAGCGGGTACGACAGGGGAAACACCGGGGAGCTGTTTTTT
CDR3 protein: CASSGYDRGNTGELFF
J gene: TRBJ2-2
D gene: TRBD1
V gene: TRBV9
clone size: once

CDR3 DNA: TGCGCCAGCAGCCAATATGTCGCGGGATCCTACGAGCAGTACTTC
CDR3 protein: CASSQYVAGSYEQYF
J gene: TRBJ2-7
D gene: .
V gene: TRBV4-1
clone size: .

CDR3 DNA: TGTGCCAGTAGTGCCCGACAGGGAACGGGCGAGCAGTACTTC
CDR3 protein: CASSARQGTGEQYF
J gene: TRBJ2-7
D gene: TRBD1
V gene: TRBV19
clone size: .

CDR3 DNA: TGCGCCAGCAGCCAAGCGTTGACGTCCCCGACCTACGAGCAGTACTTC
CDR3 protein: CASSQALTSPTYEQYF
J gene: TRBJ2-7
D gene: .
V gene: TRBV4-3
clone size: .

CDR3 DNA: TGTGCCAGCACACCTCGGGGGGGTGGTGAAGCTTTCTTT
CDR3 protein: CASTPRGGGEAFF
J gene: TRBJ1-1
D gene: .
V gene: TRBV28
clone size: .

CDR3 DNA: TGTGCCAGTCACGGAGGACCTGAAGCTTTCTTT
CDR3 protein: CASHGGPEAFF
J gene: TRBJ1-1
D gene: .
V gene: TRBV6-5
clone size: few

CDR3 DNA: TGTGCCAGCAGCCCCCCCTGGGGGAGCGATCTCACAGATACGCAGTATTTT
CDR3 protein: CASSPPWGSDLTDTQYF
J gene: TRBJ2-3
D gene: .
V gene: TRBV7-9
clone size: .

CDR3 DNA: TGTGCCAGCAGGGATGGGGCCTACCGAACGACACAATACGAGCAGTACTTC
CDR3 protein: CASRDGAYRTTQYEQYF
J gene: TRBJ2-7
D gene: .
V gene: TRBV2
clone size: .

CDR3 DNA: TGTGCCAGTAGTATAGGCGAAGGGGGTGTCGGGGAGCTGTTTTTT
CDR3 protein: CASSIGEGGVGELFF
J gene: TRBJ2-2
D gene: .
V gene: TRBV19
clone size: .

CDR3 DNA: TGCAGCGCTACAGCGGACGGATACGAGCAGTACTTC
CDR3 protein: CSATADGYEQYF
J gene: TRBJ2-7
D gene: .
V gene: TRBV29-1
clone size: .

CDR3 DNA: TGTGCCATCAGCTCCTTAGGGGGAGGCACAGATACGCAGTATTTT
CDR3 protein: CAISSLGGGTDTQYF
J gene: TRBJ2-3
D gene: .
V gene: TRBV10-3
clone size: .

CDR3 DNA: TGTGCCAGCAGTTTCTCAGGACGCGATAGCACAGATACGCAGTATTTT
CDR3 protein: CASSFSGRDSTDTQYF
J gene: TRBJ2-3
D gene: .
V gene: TRBV28
clone size: .

CDR3 DNA: TGCGCCAGCAGCCAAGATAGGGACGGATCCTACGAGCAGTACTTC
CDR3 protein: CASSQDRDGSYEQYF
J gene: TRBJ2-7
D gene: .
V gene: TRBV4-3
clone size: .

CDR3 DNA: TGCGCCAGCAGCATGGGACAGAACTCCTACGAGCAGTACTTC
CDR3 protein: CASSMGQNSYEQYF
J gene: TRBJ2-7
D gene: TRBD1
V gene: TRBV5-1
clone size: .